Given below is one T cell receptor beta chain in context. There is no known antigen for this receptor. Nothing much larger sits one base from this clone, and base qualities are not available. Spanning cysteine to phenylalanine, the CDR3 consists of 15 amino acids. The read is trimmed to its CDR3 DNA, 45 bases read in frame from base 1. Between the V and J ends, shortened by 2 bases and 0 bases respectively, the junction contains 5 bases. CDR1 and CDR2 (LGHNA, YSLEER) derive from the germline V gene. The immunoSEQ Assay, a bias-controlled multiplex PCR, was used to amplify TCRbeta CDR3 regions from genomic DNA. From the authors' description of their analysis: The number of nucleated cells in each sample was estimated by amplification of reference gene primers within the assay. Sequence reads were collapsed and filtered to measure the absolute abundance of every unique TCRbeta CDR3 rearrangement. For each sample, productive Simpson clonality was calculated by taking the square root of Simpson's diversity index across productive rearrangements. TCRdb stores this immuneACCESS table with in-frame sequences only. Part of the clones is absent; in the studies checked, under half of the shortfall reflects unresolved V genes, and no reason is known for the rest. The D gene and trimming were derived from the DNA, and the V and J assignments and clone size from that table. The sample data list 250,000 to 300,000 clones, and about 85% of these were observed just once. Roughly 2.2% of the sample belongs to the ten largest clones.

A second Seattle source provided samples from volunteer blood donors who had recovered from COVID-19. The collaborating institutions used their own protocols to collect whole blood in K2EDTA tubes. For TCRbeta analysis, collaborators shipped samples in one of three forms: frozen whole blood, isolated PBMCs, or DNA extracted from either of those sample types. The sample is drawn from a study of blood T cell repertoires in COVID-19 (dated by TCRdb to 2018 to 2021). Notes on the research overall: Samples covering the acute and convalescent phases of COVID-19 were provided by collaborators in the United States, Italy and Spain. The material from the prospective study consisted of cDNA or gDNA derived from T cells, B-cell-depleted T cells, or PBMCs. The samples were drawn from the first 160 participants of the ongoing ImmuneRACE study and from 1,254 subjects provided by 6 global collaborators. Subjects who had been exposed to COVID-19, were actively infected with it, or had recovered from it provided the deeply sampled blood TCRbeta repertoires that made up the dataset. A freely available public database, intended as a resource for researchers studying the immune response to SARS-CoV-2, is where the repertoires were released. Where available, HLA class I and class II types were taken from metadata supplied by the sample provider and were not determined by assay-based typing. A de-identified subject ID, COVID-19 status, age in years and sex were almost always included in the sample metadata. Overall study outcomes, separate from this receptor: The amount of clinical and demographic metadata varied by source and participant and was provided uncurated.

The rearranged segments are TRBV4-3 and TRBJ2-6, with the identity of the D gene unclear. The clonotype originates from a woman between 50 and 59 years old who had recovered from COVID-19. Material for sequencing was peripheral blood. The CDR3 region has the sequence CASSQIRSGANVLTF. At the DNA level, the sequence is TGCGCCAGCAGCCAAATCCGCTCTGGGGCCAACGTCCTGACTTTC.